This T cell receptor (beta chain) was profiled in a study of T cells in Graves' hyperthyroidism and ophthalmopathy. Turning to the study itself: Peripheral blood collection took place at initial diagnosis, before any treatment.

This CDR3 is built from 16 residues. From germline, CDR1 is LNHNV and CDR2 YYDKDF (reference sequence). V lost 5 bases, J lost 4 bases, and 13 bases stayed unmatched. Each patient was aged 18 to 65 and had newly diagnosed hyperthyroidism of under 2 months' duration. Source material for PBMCs was around 10 ml fresh peripheral blood. There were TCR beta CDR3 regions amplified from RNA transcripts. First-round RT-PCR of the TCR CDR3 relied on the HTBI primer set. TCRdb recomputed calls from the multiplex PCR reads with MiXCR, one row per CDR3 protein. The data show 350,000 to 500,000 distinct CDR3 sequences, roughly 13% seen once. Ten or more counts support this clonotype.

Sequencing was done on a sample of blood. This clonotype was obtained from a woman in her late teens or twenties with Graves' hyperthyroidism. The chain employs TRBV15 and TRBJ1-1; TRBD1 agrees at 7 bases. This chain's CDR3 is CATSPGKQGFGTEAFF. The DNA of the CDR3 is TGTGCCACCAGCCCGGGAAAACAGGGGTTCGGCACTGAAGCTTTCTTT.